This T cell receptor beta chain was sequenced in a study of T cell responses to AZD1222 COVID-19 vaccine. The study's findings and limits: Epitopes outside B.1.351 and B.1.1.7 mutated regions reportedly drew nearly half of spike TCRs. Donors in the cohort were predominantly white British and more often female, and clonal diversity was possibly underestimated. Repertoire sampling occurred only after the peak T cell response. Vaccine-associated CD4 TCRs ranged over spike, dominating at 160-218 and 743-854.

Of note for this clone: The target antigen is unknown.

The V end was cut by 0 bases, the J end by 4 bases, with 9 bases between. From germline, CDR1 is KGHDR and CDR2 SFDVKD. This CDR3 is built from 15 residues. Profiled with immunoSEQ multiplex PCR; TCRdb holds only in-frame clones, not every one. The profile covers approximately 180,000 clones, with roughly 87% appearing a single time and 2.6% taken by the ten largest. The gene calls are TRBV24-1 and TRBJ2-1; no clear D gene. The material was peripheral blood, obtained on day 0 of AZD1222 vaccination. The clonotype originates from an adult in good health. CDR3 coding DNA: TGTGCCACCAGTGATTTGAAGAACGGTTACAATGAGCAGTTCTTC. Translating gives CATSDLKNGYNEQFF.